The clone carrying this TCR beta chain was counted between two and nine times. Its antigen is still unknown. The germline V gene encodes CDR1 LGHDT and CDR2 YNNKEL (reference sequence). The germline V and J ends were trimmed by 2 bases and 10 bases, with 12 bases remaining between them. The CDR3 has 13 residues. TCRdb fed the 5' RACE reads into MiXCR, producing one record per CDR3 protein. The data hold hundreds of thousands of distinct CDR3 sequences, with 7.5% observed a single time. This sample is part of a study of identical twins. Study-level points and caveats: Invariant MAIT and iNKT cells could partly confound zero-insertion analyses. Recombination models fit unrelated individuals' TCR alpha sharing but underestimated twins'.

The same data also contributed to another study, on yellow fever vaccine responses in identical twins. That report adds: It has been reported that, in twins, the vaccine T cell response seemed partly convergent and partly personalized.

The sequenced material came from memory (CD45RO+) T cells sorted from blood. This sequence originates from a young woman in good health. This chain joins TRBV3-1 and TRBJ2-1, with D perhaps TRBD1 (5 bases). CDR3 DNA sequence: TGTGCCAGCAGCCAATACGGGCAGGGCGAGCAGTTCTTC. Translating it yields CASSQYGQGEQFF.